This T cell receptor (beta chain) was obtained from a study of T cell responses to AZD1222 COVID-19 vaccine. Study-wide findings and caveats: Repertoire samples came only from after the peak T cell response. Close to half of spike-specific TCRs reportedly recognize unmutated variant regions.

Remarks on this clone: Its specificity is unknown.

The CDR3 consists of 14 residues. The ends lost 3 bases at V and 3 bases at J; junction bases unmatched: 5. Germline CDR1 and CDR2: GTSNPN and SVGIG (reference sequence). The table came from immunoSEQ multiplex PCR; TCRdb's copy has only in-frame clones and leaves some out. The table shows about 82,000 clones, with roughly 80% occurring only once. Specimen: peripheral blood, collected 28 days after the second AZD1222 dose. The TCR originated in an adult who received the AZD1222 COVID-19 vaccine. The rearrangement joins TRBV30 to TRBJ1-3, with 7 bases identical to TRBD1. This CDR3 is CAWSSAGGGNTIYF. In DNA form, the CDR3 reads TGTGCCTGGAGCTCCGCAGGGGGTGGAAACACCATATATTTT.